The 7 T cell receptor beta chains below were found in one sample sequenced in a study of blood T cells in healthy people across ages. For the second PCR, which ran for about 7 to 12 cycles, a sample-barcoded 5' primer and a J-beta primer mix were used. One entry per CDR3 protein, called by TCRdb with MiXCR from the 5' RACE reads. The data show more than 1.4 million distinct CDR3 sequences, roughly 40% seen once. Material: blood. The receptors here all came from a woman aged 18-30 years in good health.

The rearrangement joins TRBV4-1 to TRBJ1-3, with 9 bases fitting TRBD1. This CDR3 comprises 15 residues. Germline CDR1 and CDR2: MGHRA and YSYEKL. V was clipped by 4 bases and J by 1 base; unmatched bases: 2. The CDR3 protein is CASSRTGVSGNTIYF. CDR3 sequence (DNA): TGCGCCAGCAGCCGGACAGGGGTTTCTGGAAACACCATATATTTT.

The chain recombines TRBV20-1 with TRBJ2-7; TRBD2 aligns across 12 bases. Germline V gives CDR1 DFQATT, CDR2 SNEGSKA (reference sequence). The ends lost 0 bases at V and 6 bases at J; junction bases unmatched: 9. This CDR3 region has 16 residues. CDR3 region: CSARDLASGRGGEQYF. DNA of the CDR3: TGCAGTGCTAGAGATTTGGCTAGCGGGAGGGGAGGCGAGCAGTACTTC.

The V gene is TRBV29-1, the J gene TRBJ1-1; the match to TRBD1 covers 7 bases. V lost 6 bases, J lost 5 bases, and 6 bases stayed unmatched. CDR1 is SQVTM and CDR2 is ANQGSEA in the germline V gene. The CDR3 runs 12 residues. The CDR3 DNA reads TGCAGCGTCCACGAGGGGGCAACTGAAGCTTTCTTT. Amino acids: CSVHEGATEAFF.

In this sample, this clonotype turned up once. V gene TRBV10-1 combines with J gene TRBJ2-7, with TRBD1 matching 7 bases. The DNA end lines up better with TRBJ2-5; the J call may be wrong. Germline values: CDR1 WNHNN, CDR2 SYGVQD (reference sequence). The CDR3 has 15 amino acids. The CDR3 DNA reads as TGCGCCAGCAGATGCACAGGGGAGACCCGAGAGACCCAGTACTTC. Its translation: CASRCTGETRETQYF.

The chain is built from TRBV20-1 and TRBJ1-6, with D uncertain. Deletions cut 0 bases from V and 5 bases from J, with 14 bases between. Germline CDR1 reads DFQATT; CDR2 reads SNEGSKA (reference sequence). The CDR3 has 16 amino acids. In DNA form, the CDR3 reads TGCAGTGCTAGAGATAGCAGTTCGGCAAATAATTCACCCCTCCACTTT. Translated: CSARDSSSANNSPLHF.

This clonotype was counted many times. The V and J genes are TRBV5-1 and TRBJ2-7; 7 bases match TRBD1. Germline V gives CDR1 SGHRS, CDR2 YFSETQ. J lost 4 bases, V lost 3 bases, and 25 bases had no gene match. This CDR3 region has 20 residues. The CDR3 region is CASSSSAGTALRPTHYEQYF. CDR3 in DNA: TGCGCCAGCAGCTCCAGCGCCGGGACAGCTCTTCGACCAACTCATTACGAGCAGTACTTC.

The CDR3 DNA is TGCAGTGCTAGAGATGGAGGGCGGGACCAAGAGACCCAGTACTTC. Translated: CSARDGGRDQETQYF. This chain connects TRBV20-1 to TRBJ2-5; the D gene is possibly TRBD2 (6 bases). Germline assignment: CDR1 DFQATT and CDR2 SNEGSKA (reference sequence). The CDR3 contains 15 residues. V shed 0 bases and J shed 0 bases, with 11 bases lying between them.